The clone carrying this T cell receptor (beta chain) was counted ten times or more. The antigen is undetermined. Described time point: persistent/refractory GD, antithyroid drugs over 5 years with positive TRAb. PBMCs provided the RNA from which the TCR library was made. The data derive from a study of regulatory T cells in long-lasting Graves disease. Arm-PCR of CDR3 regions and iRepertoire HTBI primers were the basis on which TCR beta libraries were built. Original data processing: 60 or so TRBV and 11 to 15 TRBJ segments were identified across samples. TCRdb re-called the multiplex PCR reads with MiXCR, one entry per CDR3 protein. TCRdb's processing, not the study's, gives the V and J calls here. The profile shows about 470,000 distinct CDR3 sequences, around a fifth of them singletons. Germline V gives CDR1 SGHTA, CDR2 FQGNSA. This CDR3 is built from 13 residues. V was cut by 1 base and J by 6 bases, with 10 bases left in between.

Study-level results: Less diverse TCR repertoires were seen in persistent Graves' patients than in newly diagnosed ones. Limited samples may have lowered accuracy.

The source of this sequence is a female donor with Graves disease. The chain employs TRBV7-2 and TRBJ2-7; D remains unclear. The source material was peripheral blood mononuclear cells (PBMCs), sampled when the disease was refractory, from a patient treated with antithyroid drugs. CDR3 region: CASSLELRSEQYF. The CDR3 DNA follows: TGTGCCAGCAGCTTAGAGCTACGCTCCGAGCAGTACTTC. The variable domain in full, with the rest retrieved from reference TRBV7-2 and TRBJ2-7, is GAGVSQSPSNKVTEKGKDVELRCDPISGHTALYWYRQSLGQGLEFLIYFQGNSAPDKSGLPSDRFSAERTGGSVSTLTIQRTQQEDSAVYLCASSLELRSEQYFGPGTRLTVT.